This T cell receptor beta chain was recovered during a study of blood T cell repertoires in COVID-19. About the research overall: From the United States, Italy and Spain came samples of acute and convalescent COVID-19. T cells, B-cell-depleted T cells, or PBMCs provided the cDNA or gDNA that served as material.

The CDR3 sequence is 16 residues long. CDR1 SGHTA and CDR2 FQGNSA come from the germline V gene. With 4 bases removed from V and 4 bases from J, the gap between germline ends came to 19 bases. Original handling: Nucleated cell counts were estimated from reference gene primer amplification. Produced via immunoSEQ multiplex PCR; TCRdb's table is partial and in-frame only. V and J calls and clone size are as listed in that table; D and trimming were resolved from the DNA. Among approximately 91,000 clones listed, 87% were seen once. This chain links TRBV7-2 with TRBJ2-5, with D perhaps matching TRBD1 (6 bases). Sample: peripheral blood. The clonotype comes from a man in his sixties or seventies with acute or convalescent COVID-19. The CDR3: CASSSPQGILRETQYF. For the CDR3, the DNA is TGTGCCAGCAGCTCCCCACAGGGAATACTAAGAGAGACCCAGTACTTC.